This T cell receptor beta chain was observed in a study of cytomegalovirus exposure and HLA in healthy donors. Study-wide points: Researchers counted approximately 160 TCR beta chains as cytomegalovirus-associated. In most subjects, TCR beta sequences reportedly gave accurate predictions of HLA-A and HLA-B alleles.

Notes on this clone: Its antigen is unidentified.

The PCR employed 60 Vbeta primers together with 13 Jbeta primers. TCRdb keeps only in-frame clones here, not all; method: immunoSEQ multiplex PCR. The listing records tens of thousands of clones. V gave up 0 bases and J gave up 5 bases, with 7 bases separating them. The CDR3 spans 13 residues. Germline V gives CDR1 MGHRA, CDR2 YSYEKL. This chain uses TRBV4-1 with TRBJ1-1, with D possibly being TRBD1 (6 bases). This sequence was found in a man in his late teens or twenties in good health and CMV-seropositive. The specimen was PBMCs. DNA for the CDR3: TGCGCCAGCAGCCAAGACAGGGGTACTGAAGCTTTCTTT. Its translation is CASSQDRGTEAFF.